Given below is one T cell receptor beta chain in context. Its antigen is unidentified. This sample was taken from a study of OX40 agonist ivuxolimab in advanced cancers. Findings of the study overall: It was also the case that some nonresponders had low normalized T-cell clonal expansion.

From germline, CDR1 is MRHNA and CDR2 SNTAGT. Trimming left V 2 bases short and J 2 bases short, with 4 bases between. The CDR3 is 14 residues long. Produced via immunoSEQ multiplex PCR; TCRdb's table is partial and in-frame only. The sample lists tens of thousands of clones, about four fifths occurring once. The gene calls are TRBV6-4 and TRBJ2-6, with no clear D. Sequenced here: CD4+ or CD8+ T cells sorted from blood, sampled in a trial of the OX40 agonist ivuxolimab. The receptor comes from an adult with an advanced solid tumor such as melanoma, head and neck, liver or kidney cancer. CDR3 in amino acids: CASSDLAGANVLTF. Written as DNA, the CDR3 is TGTGCCAGCAGTGACCTTGCTGGGGCCAACGTCCTGACTTTC.